This T cell receptor (beta chain) was documented in a study of T cells in Graves' hyperthyroidism and ophthalmopathy. This clonotype came up many times. The V end lost 0 bases, the J end lost 1 base, and 10 bases lay between the germline ends. The CDR3 has 14 residues. Germline CDR1 DFQATT, CDR2 SNEGSKA (reference sequence). A NOSPECS grade of at least 4, a Clinical Activity Score of at least 3 and duration under 3 months were recorded in ophthalmopathy patients. It was over 9.5 ml of fresh peripheral blood that supplied the PBMCs. Amplification yielded TCR beta CDR3 regions, with RNA transcripts as the source. First-round RT-PCR of the TCR CDR3 relied on the HTBI primer set. TCRdb re-called the multiplex PCR reads through MiXCR, storing one row per CDR3 protein. Here the sample spans 600,000 to 650,000 distinct CDR3 sequences, less than 25% being singletons.

This receptor was taken from a man younger than 45 with Graves' ophthalmopathy. V and J are TRBV20-1 and TRBJ2-7; D remains ambiguous. The material sequenced was blood. Written as DNA, the CDR3 is TGCAGTGCTAGAGATCGTCGGAGTTCCTACGAGCAGTACTTC. Protein: CSARDRRSSYEQYF.